The T cell receptor beta chain described here comes from a study of post-analysis software for immune sequencing data. Study-level points and caveats: TRBV5-6, TRBV5-1 and TRBV20-1 were among 4 or 5 TRBV segments more frequent in patients than controls.

The CDR3 is 15 amino acids. V lost 0 bases and J lost 0, with 8 bases in between. Germline loops: CDR1 SGHVS, CDR2 FQNEAQ. The count of this clonotype is one. Its antigen is not known. TCR beta cDNA libraries included unique molecular identifiers. TCRdb re-called the PCR reads with MiXCR, one entry per CDR3 protein. The sample records roughly 400,000 distinct CDR3 sequences, 39% being singletons. Sequenced: blood. The chain uses TRBV7-8 and TRBJ1-2; no clear D gene. This receptor was identified in a girl aged 2 to 10 with multiple sclerosis. The CDR3, as DNA: TGTGCCAGCAGCTTAGCGGGAGTAACTAACTATGGCTACACCTTC. Protein: CASSLAGVTNYGYTF.